This passage covers 10 T cell receptor beta chains from one sample sequenced in a study of T cell responses to AZD1222 COVID-19 vaccine (dated by TCRdb to the early 2020s). In the paper's terms, the time point label means: about 28 days (+/-7) after the second vaccine dose. Library construction relied on the immunoSEQ multiplex PCR assay. The source is immuneACCESS, and TCRdb retained only in-frame sequences with V and J called. Part of the clones is not carried over; for the studies checked, unresolved V genes explain less than half of this, and the remainder is unexplained. The sample table holds roughly 170,000 clones, of which roughly 94% were seen once. 1.6% of the sample lies in the top ten. The input for sequencing was peripheral blood, taken 28 days after the second AZD1222 dose. Source of these receptors: an adult who received the AZD1222 COVID-19 vaccine.

The V and J genes are TRBV28 and TRBJ1-5; possibly TRBD1 for D (5 bases). The CDR3 length is 16 residues. Between the trimmed V and J ends, which lost 4 bases and 0 bases, there was a span of 13 bases. Germline assignment: CDR1 MDHEN and CDR2 SYDVKM. The CDR3 bases are TGTGCCAGCAGTTCGCCGGCAGGGTATAGCAATCAGCCCCAGCATTTT. This translates into CASSSPAGYSNQPQHF.

This clone has only one observation. This rearrangement joins TRBV9 to TRBJ2-5; 9 bases match TRBD2. The V and J ends lost 3 bases and 5 bases, in that order; junction bases with no gene match: 17. Germline V gene data show CDR1 as SGDLS and CDR2 as YYNGEE. The CDR3 is 18 amino acids. Here the CDR3 DNA reads TGTGCCAGCAGCGCCCGAGGGTTGGTGCGGGGGGGCAGGGAGACCCAGTACTTC. It yields the protein CASSARGLVRGGRETQYF.

The J gene is TRBJ2-7, the V gene TRBV28; possibly TRBD1 or TRBD2 for D (5 bases each). CDR3 length equals 13 residues. Germline CDR1 MDHEN, CDR2 SYDVKM. The CDR3 sequence: CVSEAGRTYEQYF. The CDR3 nucleotides are TGTGTTTCGGAGGCAGGGCGAACCTACGAGCAGTACTTC.

The chain uses TRBV19 and TRBJ1-5; D is possibly TRBD1 (5 bases). Germline V gene sequence: CDR1 LNHDA, CDR2 SQIVND (reference sequence). This CDR3 has 17 residues. Trimming took 6 bases from V and 0 from J, leaving 18 bases between them. CDR3 in amino acids: CASSDGAGSYSNQPQHF. CDR3 DNA: TGTGCCAGTAGCGATGGGGCAGGATCTTATAGCAATCAGCCCCAGCATTTT.

The chain employs TRBV5-6 and TRBJ2-5; TRBD1 might be the D (6 bases). This CDR3 spans 16 amino acids. With 3 bases removed from V and 0 bases from J, the gap between germline ends came to 15 bases. In germline, CDR1 is SGHDT, CDR2 YYEEEE. CDR3 sequence reads: CASSYRDFAYQETQYF. The CDR3 nucleotides read TGTGCCAGCAGCTACAGGGATTTCGCGTACCAAGAGACCCAGTACTTC. The complete variable domain, with remaining parts taken from reference TRBV5-6 and TRBJ2-5, reads DAGVTQSPTHLIKTRGQQVTLRCSPKSGHDTVSWYQQALGQGPQFIFQYYEEEERQRGNFPDRFSGHQFPNYSSELNVNALLLGDSALYLCASSYRDFAYQETQYFGPGTRLLVL.

This chain joins TRBV28 and TRBJ1-1, with D possibly being TRBD1 (6 bases). Trimming pared 1 base from V and 0 bases from J, leaving 12 bases between. The length of the CDR3 is 16 residues. The V gene's germline CDR1 is MDHEN and CDR2 SYDVKM. In DNA form, the CDR3 reads TGTGCCAGCAGTTTATACTCCGGGGACATGAACACTGAAGCTTTCTTT. Its translation: CASSLYSGDMNTEAFF. Based on the CDR3 plus reference TRBV28 and TRBJ1-1, the full variable domain is DVKVTQSSRYLVKRTGEKVFLECVQDMDHENMFWYRQDPGLGLRLIYFSYDVKMKEKGDIPEGYSVSREKKERFSLILESASTNQTSMYLCASSLYSGDMNTEAFFGQGTRLTVV.

J is TRBJ1-4 and V is TRBV19; D is perhaps TRBD1 (6 bases). The CDR3 loop spans 14 amino acids. Germline V gene sequence: CDR1 LNHDA, CDR2 SQIVND (reference sequence). Between the trimmed V and J ends, which lost 4 bases and 2 bases, there was a span of 8 bases. In DNA form, the CDR3 reads TGTGCCAGTAGTACGACAGGCACTAATGAAAAACTGTTTTTT. It translates to CASSTTGTNEKLFF.

V usage is TRBV28 and J usage is TRBJ2-2, with D unclear. V lost 3 bases, J lost 4 bases, and 6 bases lay in between. The CDR3 sequence is 13 residues long. CDR1 and CDR2 from the germline V gene are MDHEN and SYDVKM. The CDR3 is CASSLPSTGELFF. The CDR3 DNA reads as TGTGCCAGCAGTTTGCCTTCCACCGGGGAGCTGTTTTTT.

The chain combines TRBV19 with TRBJ2-5; the D gene is possibly TRBD1 (6 bases). The CDR3 contains 15 residues. Germline V gene sequence: CDR1 LNHDA, CDR2 SQIVND (reference sequence). V dropped 7 bases and J dropped 5 bases, with 20 bases sitting between them. The CDR3 reads CASTSRTGYRETQYF. Here the CDR3 DNA reads TGTGCCAGTACGTCTCGAACAGGGTATCGTGAGACCCAGTACTTC.

This clone has a handful of counts. At the DNA level, this CDR3 is encoded by other sequences in the same sample as well. The chain links TRBV27 to TRBJ2-7; 7 bases align to TRBD1. Germline CDR1 MNHEY, CDR2 SMNVEV (reference sequence). The junction had 5 bases not matched to a gene; V was cut back by 5 bases and J by 1 base. The CDR3 covers 14 residues. The CDR3 nucleotides read TGTGCCAGCAGTCTAAGGACAGGTTCCTACGAGCAGTACTTC. This translates into CASSLRTGSYEQYF.